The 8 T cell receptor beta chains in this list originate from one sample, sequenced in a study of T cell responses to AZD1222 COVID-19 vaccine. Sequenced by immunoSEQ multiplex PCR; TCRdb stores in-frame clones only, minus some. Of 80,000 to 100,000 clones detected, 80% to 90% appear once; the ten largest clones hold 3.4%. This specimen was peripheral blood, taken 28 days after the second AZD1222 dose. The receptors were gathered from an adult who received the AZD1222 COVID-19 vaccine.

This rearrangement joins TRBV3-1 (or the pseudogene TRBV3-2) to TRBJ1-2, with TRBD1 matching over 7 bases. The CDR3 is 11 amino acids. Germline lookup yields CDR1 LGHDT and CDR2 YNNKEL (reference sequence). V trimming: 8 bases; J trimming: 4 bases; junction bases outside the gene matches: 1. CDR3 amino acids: CASGDSYGYTF. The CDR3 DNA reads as TGTGCCAGCGGGGACAGCTATGGCTACACCTTC.

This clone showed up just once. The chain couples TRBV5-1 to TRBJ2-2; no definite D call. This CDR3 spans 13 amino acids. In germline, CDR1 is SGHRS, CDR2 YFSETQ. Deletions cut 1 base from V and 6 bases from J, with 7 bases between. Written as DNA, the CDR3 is TGCGCCAGCAGCTTGCGATTAGCCGGGGAGCTGTTTTTT. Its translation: CASSLRLAGELFF.

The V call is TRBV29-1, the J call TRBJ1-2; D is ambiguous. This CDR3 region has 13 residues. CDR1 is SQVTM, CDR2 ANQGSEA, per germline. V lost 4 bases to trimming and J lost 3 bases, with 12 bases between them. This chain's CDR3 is CSVVRAGDYGYTF. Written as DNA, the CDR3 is TGCAGCGTTGTTAGGGCTGGTGACTATGGCTACACCTTC.

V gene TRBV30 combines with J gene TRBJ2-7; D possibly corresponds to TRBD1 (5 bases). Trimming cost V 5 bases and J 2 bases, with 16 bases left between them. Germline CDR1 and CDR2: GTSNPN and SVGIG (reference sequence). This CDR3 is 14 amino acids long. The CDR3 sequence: CAWESGAFPYEQYF. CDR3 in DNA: TGTGCCTGGGAAAGTGGGGCCTTCCCCTACGAGCAGTACTTC.

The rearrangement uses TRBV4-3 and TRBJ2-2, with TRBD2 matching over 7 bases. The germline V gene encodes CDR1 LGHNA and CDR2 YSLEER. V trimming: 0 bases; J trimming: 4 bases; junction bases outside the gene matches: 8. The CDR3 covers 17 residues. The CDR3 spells CASSQDQSAGATGELFF. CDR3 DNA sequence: TGCGCCAGCAGCCAAGATCAGTCGGCGGGAGCCACCGGGGAGCTGTTTTTT.

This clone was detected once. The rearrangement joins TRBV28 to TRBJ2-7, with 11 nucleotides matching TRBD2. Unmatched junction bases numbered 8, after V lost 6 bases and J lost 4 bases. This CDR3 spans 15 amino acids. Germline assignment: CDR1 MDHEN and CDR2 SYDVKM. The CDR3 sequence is CASRLTSGGGYEQYF. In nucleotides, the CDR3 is TGTGCCAGCAGACTAACTAGCGGGGGAGGATACGAGCAGTACTTC.

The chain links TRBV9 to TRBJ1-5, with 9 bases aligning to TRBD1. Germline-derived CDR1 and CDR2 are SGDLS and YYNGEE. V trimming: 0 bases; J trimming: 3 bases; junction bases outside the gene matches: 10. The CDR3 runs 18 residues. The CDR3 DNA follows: TGTGCCAGCAGCGTAGATGACGGAGGGACAGGGTTCAATCAGCCCCAGCATTTT. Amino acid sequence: CASSVDDGGTGFNQPQHF.

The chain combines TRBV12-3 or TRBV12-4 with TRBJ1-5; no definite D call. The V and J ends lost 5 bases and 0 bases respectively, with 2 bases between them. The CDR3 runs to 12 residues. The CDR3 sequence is CASSDSNQPQHF. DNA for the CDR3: TGTGCCAGCAGTGATAGCAATCAGCCCCAGCATTTT.